This TCR beta chain comes out of a study of patients and donors after allogeneic stem cell transplantation. This clonotype was detected a few times. Each CDR3 protein is one row after TCRdb ran MiXCR on the RT-PCR reads. This sample has about a million distinct CDR3 sequences, with around 17% found just once. The V gene's germline CDR1 is DFQATT and CDR2 SNEGSKA (reference sequence). CDR3 length: 15 residues. The V end was cut by 4 bases, the J end by 0 bases, with 14 bases between. Sample: blood, either unsorted or a sorted T cell fraction (not recorded which). The chain carries TRBV20-1 and TRBJ2-3; D is ambiguous. The TCR comes from a human donor who was either an allogeneic HSCT recipient or a stem cell or donor lymphocyte infusion donor (not recorded which). It is not recorded whose cells these are; they may come from a transplant donor. The CDR3 DNA reads as TGCAGTGCTACCTTTCCGCGGATCAGCACAGATACGCAGTATTTT. Its translation: CSATFPRISTDTQYF.